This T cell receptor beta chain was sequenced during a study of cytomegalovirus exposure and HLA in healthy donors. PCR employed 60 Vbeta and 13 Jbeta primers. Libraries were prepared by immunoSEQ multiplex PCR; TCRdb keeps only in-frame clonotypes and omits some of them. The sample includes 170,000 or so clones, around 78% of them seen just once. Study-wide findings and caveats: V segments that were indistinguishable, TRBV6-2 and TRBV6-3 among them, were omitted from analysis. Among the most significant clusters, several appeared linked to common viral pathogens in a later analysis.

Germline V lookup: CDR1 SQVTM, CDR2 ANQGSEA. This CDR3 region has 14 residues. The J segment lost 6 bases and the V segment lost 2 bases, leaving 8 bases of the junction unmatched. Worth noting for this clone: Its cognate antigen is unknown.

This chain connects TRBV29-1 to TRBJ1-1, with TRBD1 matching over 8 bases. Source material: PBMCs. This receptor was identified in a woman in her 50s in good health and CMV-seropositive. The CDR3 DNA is TGCAGCGTTGAACGGACAGGGCCCAGCGCTGAAGCTTTCTTT. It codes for CSVERTGPSAEAFF.